Each of the 21 T cell receptor beta chains below was sequenced from the same sample in a study of cytomegalovirus exposure and HLA in healthy donors. Amplification used 60 Vbeta primers and 13 Jbeta primers. Clones were sequenced by immunoSEQ multiplex PCR, and TCRdb holds only the in-frame ones, with some missing. The sample includes under 300,000 clones, 86% of them seen just once. The sample taken for sequencing was PBMCs. The receptors originated from a man aged 40-49 years in good health and CMV-seropositive.

This chain connects TRBV11-2 to TRBJ1-4, with TRBD1 identical over 7 bases. With V trimmed by 4 bases and J by 13 bases, 6 bases remained unmatched. CDR3 size: 12 residues. Germline CDR1 SGHAT, CDR2 FQNNGV. The CDR3 bases are TGTGCCAGCAGCTCGACGACAGGGAGACTGTTTTTT. Translation: CASSSTTGRLFF. The full variable domain, completed using reference TRBV11-2 and TRBJ1-4, is EAGVAQSPRYKIIEKRQSVAFWCNPISGHATLYWYQQILGQGPKLLIQFQNNGVVDDSQLPKDRFSAERLKGVDSTLKIQPAKLEDSAVYLCASSSTTGRLFFGSGTQLSVL.

In nucleotides, the CDR3 is TGCAGCGTTGAAGGACAGGGTTACGAGCAGTACTTC. This codes for CSVEGQGYEQYF. This chain uses TRBV29-1 with TRBJ2-7; 7 bases align to TRBD1. The V segment lost 1 base and the J segment 4 bases; nucleotides outside the gene matches: 1. The CDR3 has 12 residues. The germline V gene encodes CDR1 SQVTM and CDR2 ANQGSEA.

J is TRBJ2-7 and V is TRBV7-2; D gene ambiguous. The CDR3 extends over 13 amino acids. Trimming removed 1 base from V and 3 bases from J, with 7 bases in between. Germline-derived CDR1 and CDR2 are SGHTA and FQGNSA. In DNA, the CDR3 is TGTGCCAGCAGCTTAGGATCCTACTACGAGCAGTACTTC. This sequence encodes CASSLGSYYEQYF.

The chain combines TRBV9 with TRBJ2-7; TRBD1 is a possible D gene (6 bases). The germline gives CDR1 SGDLS, CDR2 YYNGEE. Deletions cut 3 bases from V and 2 bases from J, with 12 bases between. CDR3 length: 14 amino acids. CDR3 amino acids: CASSEDSTAYEQYF. The CDR3 nucleotides read TGTGCCAGCAGCGAGGACAGTACGGCCTACGAGCAGTACTTC.

V gene TRBV5-4 combines with J gene TRBJ1-2, with TRBD1 matching 12 bases. Germline CDR1 reads SGHNT; CDR2 reads YYREEE (reference sequence). Trimming removed 5 bases from V and 11 bases from J; junction bases left unmatched: 10. This CDR3 comprises 14 residues. CDR3 region: CASRALGTGGPYTF. The CDR3 DNA sequence: TGTGCCAGCAGGGCCCTCGGGACAGGGGGCCCGTACACCTTC.

The chain links TRBV7-9 to TRBJ1-1; D not certain. Germline CDR1 and CDR2: SEHNR and FQNEAQ (reference sequence). V dropped 7 bases and J dropped 1 base, with 7 bases sitting between them. The CDR3 length is 12 residues. In nucleotides, the CDR3 is TGTGCCAGCACGGAGGGGAACACTGAAGCTTTCTTT. Translating gives CASTEGNTEAFF.

This chain connects TRBV18 to TRBJ2-3; TRBD2 is a possible D gene (5 bases). The CDR3 is made up of 14 amino acids. Deletions cut 4 bases from V and 2 bases from J, with 10 bases between. In germline, CDR1 is KGHSH, CDR2 LQKENI. This CDR3 is CASSQAASTDTQYF. The CDR3 region has the DNA TGTGCCAGCTCACAAGCGGCCTCCACAGATACGCAGTATTTT.

The chain couples TRBV5-6 to TRBJ1-5; no firm D call. V lost 3 bases, J lost 7 bases, and 8 bases lay in between. From germline, CDR1 is SGHDT and CDR2 YYEEEE. The CDR3 has 12 amino acids. CDR3 coding DNA: TGTGCCAGCAGCTACAGTGGACAGCCCCAGCATTTT. Protein sequence: CASSYSGQPQHF.

The chain combines TRBV7-9 with TRBJ2-2; D is possibly TRBD2 (5 bases). Germline CDR1 is SEHNR and CDR2 is FQNEAQ (reference sequence). V gave up 7 bases and J gave up 7 bases, with 10 bases separating them. CDR3 length equals 12 residues. CDR3 nucleotide sequence: TGTGCCAGCACTCGGGATGGCGGGGAGCTGTTTTTT. Translation gives CASTRDGGELFF.

This chain joins TRBV28 and TRBJ2-7; 11 bases are a match to TRBD2. Germline loops: CDR1 MDHEN, CDR2 SYDVKM. V trimming: 5 bases; J trimming: 3 bases; junction bases outside the gene matches: 9. CDR3 length: 16 residues. CDR3 in DNA: TGTGCCAGCAGTCTAGCGGGAGGACCTATTTACTACGAGCAGTACTTC. It specifies CASSLAGGPIYYEQYF.

J is TRBJ2-7 and V is TRBV28, with 8 nucleotides matching TRBD1. CDR1 and CDR2 from the germline V gene are MDHEN and SYDVKM. CDR3 size: 16 residues. V lost 2 bases, J lost 0 bases, and 6 bases stayed unmatched. CDR3 nucleotide sequence: TGTGCCAGCAGTTTACCCGGGACAGGTAGCTCCTACGAGCAGTACTTC. Its translation: CASSLPGTGSSYEQYF.

The V call is TRBV5-1, the J call TRBJ1-1; tentative D call: TRBD1 (5 bases). Germline V lookup: CDR1 SGHRS, CDR2 YFSETQ. CDR3 length equals 16 residues. V dropped 0 bases and J dropped 7 bases, with 19 bases sitting between them. For the CDR3, the DNA is TGCGCCAGCAGCTTGGAACAGAACGTAAGAACAGGTGAAGCTTTCTTT. This encodes CASSLEQNVRTGEAFF.

V is TRBV7-8 and J is TRBJ2-1; TRBD1 matches 10 bases. Germline V CDR1 and CDR2: SGHVS, FQNEAQ. The CDR3 totals 17 residues. The junction had 16 bases not matched to a gene; V was cut back by 5 bases and J by 9 bases. The CDR3 spells CASSPSMSGQGHVEQFF. The CDR3 DNA reads TGTGCCAGCAGCCCCAGCATGTCGGGACAGGGGCACGTTGAGCAGTTCTTC. The variable domain in full, completed from reference TRBV7-8 and TRBJ2-1, reads GAGVSQSPRYKVAKRGQDVALRCDPISGHVSLFWYQQALGQGPEFLTYFQNEAQLDKSGLPSDRFFAERPEGSVSTLKIQRTQQEDSAVYLCASSPSMSGQGHVEQFFGPGTRLTVL.

The V call is TRBV28, the J call TRBJ1-2; TRBD1 matches at 7 bases. This CDR3 has 14 residues. Trimming removed 6 bases from V and 1 base from J; junction bases left unmatched: 5. Looked up from germline, CDR1 is MDHEN and CDR2 is SYDVKM. CDR3 in DNA: TGTGCCAGCAGGCGCGACAGGGTTAACTATGGCTACACCTTC. It specifies CASRRDRVNYGYTF.

This clone was found once. The chain uses TRBV5-1 and TRBJ1-1; 8 bases line up with TRBD1. The CDR3 is 14 amino acids. The germline V gene has CDR1 SGHRS and CDR2 YFSETQ. J was trimmed by 6 bases and V by 3 bases; bases with no gene match: 7. This CDR3 is CASSWGTGQAEAFF. CDR3 nucleotides: TGCGCCAGCAGCTGGGGGACAGGACAGGCTGAAGCTTTCTTT. Looking up the rest from reference TRBV5-1 and TRBJ1-1 gives the full variable domain: KAGVTQTPRYLIKTRGQQVTLSCSPISGHRSVSWYQQTPGQGLQFLFEYFSETQRNKGNFPGRFSGRQFSNSRSEMNVSTLELGDSALYLCASSWGTGQAEAFFGQGTRLTVV.

The chain couples TRBV7-9 to TRBJ2-1, with D possibly matching TRBD1 (6 bases). V shed 0 bases and J shed 10 bases, with 10 bases lying between them. Germline assignment: CDR1 SEHNR and CDR2 FQNEAQ (reference sequence). The CDR3 runs 13 residues. As DNA, the CDR3 is TGTGCCAGCAGCTTAGCGCTAGGGACAGAGCAGTTCTTC. Its translation: CASSLALGTEQFF.

There are a few counts of this clone. V and J are TRBV19 and TRBJ1-1; TRBD1 matches at 9 bases. This CDR3 comprises 13 residues. V trimming: 4 bases; J trimming: 11 bases; junction bases outside the gene matches: 8. CDR1 is LNHDA and CDR2 is SQIVND in the germline V gene (reference sequence). The CDR3 DNA sequence: TGTGCCAGTAGTACCCGGGACAGGGATCTGGCTTTCTTT. Translated, it gives CASSTRDRDLAFF. The whole variable domain, remainder taken from reference TRBV19 and TRBJ1-1, is DGGITQSPKYLFRKEGQNVTLSCEQNLNHDAMYWYRQDPGQGLRLIYYSQIVNDFQKGDIAEGYSVSREKKESFPLTVTSAQKNPTAFYLCASSTRDRDLAFFGQGTRLTVV.

The chain employs TRBV6-5 and TRBJ2-2; 7 bases are shared with TRBD1. J was trimmed by 3 bases and V by 6 bases; bases with no gene match: 4. Looked up from germline, CDR1 is MNHEY and CDR2 is SVGAGI. There are 14 residues in the CDR3. This CDR3 is CASRTQGHTGELFF. The CDR3 nucleotides read TGTGCCAGCAGGACACAGGGGCACACCGGGGAGCTGTTTTTT.

This rearrangement joins TRBV5-1 to TRBJ1-4, with 10 bases that match TRBD1. The V gene end was trimmed by 5 bases and the J gene end by 6 bases; junction bases not matched to a gene: 4. CDR1 is SGHRS, CDR2 YFSETQ, per germline. The CDR3 is 14 residues long. Here the CDR3 DNA reads TGCGCCAGCAGAACCGGGACAGGGGATGAAAAACTGTTTTTT. Its translation: CASRTGTGDEKLFF.

V gene TRBV2 combines with J gene TRBJ2-1; TRBD2 might be the D (6 bases). V dropped 4 bases and J dropped 0 bases, with 19 bases sitting between them. The CDR3 length is 18 residues. Germline CDR1 is SNHLY and CDR2 is FYNNEI. CDR3 loop: CASSANLPLAVSYNEQFF. As DNA, the CDR3 is TGTGCCAGCAGTGCTAACCTCCCATTAGCGGTCTCCTACAATGAGCAGTTCTTC.

The rearrangement links TRBV7-9 to TRBJ1-2; weak D call: TRBD1 (6 bases). CDR1 is SEHNR and CDR2 is FQNEAQ in the germline V gene (reference sequence). There are 13 residues in the CDR3. V lost 3 bases to trimming and J lost 6 bases, with 11 bases between them. The CDR3 loop is CASSFVGADGYTF. The CDR3 nucleotides are TGTGCCAGCAGCTTTGTGGGGGCGGATGGCTACACCTTC. The full variable domain, with the rest looked up from reference TRBV7-9 and TRBJ1-2, is DTGVSQNPRHKITKRGQNVTFRCDPISEHNRLYWYRQTLGQGPEFLTYFQNEAQLEKSRLLSDRFSAERPKGSFSTLEIQRTEQGDSAMYLCASSFVGADGYTFGSGTRLTVV.